What follows is one TCR beta chain and its context. Its specificity is not known. This specimen comes from a study of CD8 T cells in ankylosing spondylitis. Overall study results and limits: A TCR beta motif of about 8 highly homologous variants seemed to mark ankylosing spondylitis blood. Those disease-linked clones were CD8+; they were also relatively rare in peripheral blood.

Preparation of TCR beta libraries was done by quantitative 5'-RACE with molecular barcodes. One entry per CDR3 protein results from TCRdb running MiXCR on the 5' RACE reads. Among hundreds of thousands of distinct CDR3 sequences listed, over 9.5% were seen once. This clonotype was obtained from a male donor with ankylosing spondylitis. Sequenced input: blood, either unsorted or a sorted T cell fraction (not recorded which).

In DNA, the CDR3 is TGTGCCAGCACTAGGGCGGGTTACACCGGGGAGCTGTTTTTT. This gives the protein CASTRAGYTGELFF. The V call is TRBV27, the J call TRBJ2-2; TRBD2 is a possible D gene (5 bases). V lost 7 bases and J 3 bases, leaving 12 bases between the germline ends. This CDR3 is built from 14 residues. Germline loops: CDR1 MNHEY, CDR2 SMNVEV (reference sequence).